This T cell receptor beta chain was captured in a study of T cell responses to AZD1222 COVID-19 vaccine. The method was immunoSEQ multiplex PCR; TCRdb's version includes in-frame clones alone and lacks a portion of them. The table lists fewer than 110,000 clones, around 90% of them singletons. There are 14 residues in the CDR3. Germline CDR1 is LGHNA and CDR2 is YSLEER. V lost 4 bases and J 7 bases, leaving 16 bases between the germline ends. Points from the study as a whole: Mostly white British, mostly female donors; authors suggested clonal diversity may be underestimated. Every sample of the repertoires postdated the peak T cell response. Spike-wide coverage was observed for vaccine-associated CD4 TCRs, with dominant responses at 160-218 and 743-854.

This clone has only one observation. Antigen unknown. J is TRBJ1-2 and V is TRBV4-3; D unresolved. The sequence came from an adult in good health. Sequences were derived from peripheral blood, sampled on day 0 of AZD1222 vaccination. CDR3 DNA sequence: TGCGCCAGCAGCCCCGATCGAGGAGGTAGTGGCTACACCTTC. Translation gives CASSPDRGGSGYTF.